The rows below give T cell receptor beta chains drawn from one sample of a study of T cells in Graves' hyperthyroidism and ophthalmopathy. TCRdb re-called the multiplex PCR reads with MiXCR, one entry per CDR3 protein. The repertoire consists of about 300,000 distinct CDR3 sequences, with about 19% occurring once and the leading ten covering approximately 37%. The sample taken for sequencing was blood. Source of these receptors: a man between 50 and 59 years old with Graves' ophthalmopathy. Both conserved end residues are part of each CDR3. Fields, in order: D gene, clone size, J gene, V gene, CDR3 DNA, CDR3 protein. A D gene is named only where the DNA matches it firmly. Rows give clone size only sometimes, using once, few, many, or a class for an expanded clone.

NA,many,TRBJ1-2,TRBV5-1,TGCGCCAGCAGCTTGGGACAGGCAAATGGCTACACCTTC,CASSLGQANGYTF
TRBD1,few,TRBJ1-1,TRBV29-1,TGCAGCGTTGAGGGCAGGGGGGGAAGGAGCACTGAAGCTTTCTTT,CSVEGRGGRSTEAFF
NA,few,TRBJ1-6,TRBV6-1,TGTGCCAGCAGTCGGAGTAGGACCTTCAATAATTCACCCCTCCACTTT,CASSRSRTFNNSPLHF
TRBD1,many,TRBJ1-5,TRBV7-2,TGTGCCAGCAGCCCCCGTGCTACAGGGGGAGAACAGCCCCAGCATTTT,CASSPRATGGEQPQHF
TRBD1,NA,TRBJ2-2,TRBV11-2,TGTGCCAGCAGCCAACCGACCGGGACAGGGGTCCCCGGGGAGCTGTTTTTT,CASSQPTGTGVPGELFF
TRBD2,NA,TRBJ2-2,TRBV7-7,TGTGCTAGCAGCTTACCCGGGACTAGCGGGAAGAACACCGGGGAGCTGTTTTTT,CASSLPGTSGKNTGELFF
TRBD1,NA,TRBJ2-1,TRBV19,TGTGCCAGTAGTAGGGACAGACGAAATGAGCAGTTCTTC,CASSRDRRNEQFF
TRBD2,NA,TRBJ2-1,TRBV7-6,TGTGCCAGCAGCTTTAATAGCGGGAGGAACAATGAGCAGTTCTTC,CASSFNSGRNNEQFF
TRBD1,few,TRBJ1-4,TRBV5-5,TGTGCCAGCAGCCCACCGGGACAGGAGAATGAAAAACTGTTTTTT,CASSPPGQENEKLFF
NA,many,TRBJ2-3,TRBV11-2,TGTGCCAGCAGCTCCCTGTCAGCTGCTGATACGCAGTATTTT,CASSSLSAADTQYF
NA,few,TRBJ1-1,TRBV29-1,TGCAGCGTTGAGCCCGATAAAGGGACTGAAGCTTTCTTT,CSVEPDKGTEAFF
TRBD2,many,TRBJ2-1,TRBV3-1,TGTGCCAGCAGCCCGGGACTAGCGGGACTCAATGAGCAGTTCTTC,CASSPGLAGLNEQFF
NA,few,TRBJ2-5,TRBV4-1,TGCGCCAGCAGCCAAGATTTGGAGACCCAGTACTTC,CASSQDLETQYF
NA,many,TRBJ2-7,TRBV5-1,TGCGCCAGCAGCCACGAGGGAGACTACGAGCAGTACTTC,CASSHEGDYEQYF
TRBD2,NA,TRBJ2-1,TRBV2,TGTGCCAGCAGCCGCCGTAGCGGGGGCTACAATGAGCAGTTCTTC,CASSRRSGGYNEQFF
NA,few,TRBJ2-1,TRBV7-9,TGTGCCAGCAGCCCCCGGCCGGGGGCCCCCGGCTACAATGAGCAGTTCTTC,CASSPRPGAPGYNEQFF
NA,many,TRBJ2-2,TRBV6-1,TGTGCCAGCAGTGAAAGGAAAGGGGAGCTGTTTTTT,CASSERKGELFF
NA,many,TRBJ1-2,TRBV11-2,TGTGCCAGCAGCTATAGAGACAGGGGCTACACCTTC,CASSYRDRGYTF
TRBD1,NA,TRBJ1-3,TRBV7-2,TGTGCCAGCAGCCCCGGGGGACAGCTCTTAAACACCATATATTTT,CASSPGGQLLNTIYF
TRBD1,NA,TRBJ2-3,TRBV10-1,TGCGCCAGCAGTGAGCCACAGGGGGATGTCAATACGCAGTATTTT,CASSEPQGDVNTQYF
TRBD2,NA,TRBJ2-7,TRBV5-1,TGCGCCAGCAGCTTGGAGACTAGCGGGAGGGCCAACTCCTACGAGCAGTACTTC,CASSLETSGRANSYEQYF
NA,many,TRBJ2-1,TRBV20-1,TGCAGTGCTAGAGCGCATCTAGGGACCAATGAGCAGTTCTTC,CSARAHLGTNEQFF
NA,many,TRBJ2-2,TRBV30,TGTGCCTGGAGTAGTGACAGAGTCACCGGGGAGCTGTTTTTT,CAWSSDRVTGELFF
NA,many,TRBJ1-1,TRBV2,TGTGCCAGCACCCCGGGGAGGGGCACTGAAGCTTTCTTT,CASTPGRGTEAFF
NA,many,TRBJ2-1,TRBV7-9,TGTGCCAGCAGCTTATTAGGGATCGATGAGCAGTTCTTC,CASSLLGIDEQFF
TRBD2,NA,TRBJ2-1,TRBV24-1,TGTGCCACCAGTGATTTGCCTGTAGGTAGCGGGAGCGGTGAGCAGTTCTTC,CATSDLPVGSGSGEQFF
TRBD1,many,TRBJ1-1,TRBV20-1,TGCAGTGCCGACAGGGGAACTGAAGCTTTCTTT,CSADRGTEAFF
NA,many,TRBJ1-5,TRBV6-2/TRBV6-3,TGTGCCAGCAAATTCGGTTCCGTGATCAATCAGCCCCAGCATTTT,CASKFGSVINQPQHF
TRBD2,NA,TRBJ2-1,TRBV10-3,TGTGCCACATTGAAGCTGATAGCGGGAGGTTTCTACAATGAGCAGTTCTTC,CATLKLIAGGFYNEQFF
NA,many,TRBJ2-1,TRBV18,TGTGCCAGCTCACCCCTGGGGGGAAACTACAATGAGCAGTTCTTC,CASSPLGGNYNEQFF
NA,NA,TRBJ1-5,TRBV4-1,TGCGCCAGCAGCCAAGGACAAGGACCTGGAGGGCCCCAGCATTTT,CASSQGQGPGGPQHF
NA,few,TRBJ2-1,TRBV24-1,TGTGCCACCAGTGACGATTTGGGGGCTGAGCAGTTCTTC,CATSDDLGAEQFF
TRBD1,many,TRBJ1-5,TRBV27,TGTGCCAGCAGGATACGATCCGGGACAGGGCCGAATCAGCCCCAGCATTTT,CASRIRSGTGPNQPQHF
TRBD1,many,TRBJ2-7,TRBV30,TGTGCCTGGGGACAGGGGTACGAGCAGTACTTC,CAWGQGYEQYF
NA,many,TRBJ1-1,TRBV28,TGTGCCATCTCCCCAGGACTCATGAACACTGAAGCTTTCTTT,CAISPGLMNTEAFF
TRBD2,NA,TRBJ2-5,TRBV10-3,TGTGCCATCAGTGGGGTCGGCGGGGGCCAAGAGACCCAGTACTTC,CAISGVGGGQETQYF
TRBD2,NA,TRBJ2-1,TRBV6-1,TGTGCCAGCGGACTCGGCGGGGGGGCTAATGAGCAGTTCTTC,CASGLGGGANEQFF
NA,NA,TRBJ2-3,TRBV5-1,TGCGCCAGCAGCGGGGGCGCGGGCACAGATACGCAGTATTTT,CASSGGAGTDTQYF
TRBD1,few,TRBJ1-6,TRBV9,TGTGCCAGCAGCGTAGGACAGGGGAATTCACCCCTCCACTTT,CASSVGQGNSPLHF
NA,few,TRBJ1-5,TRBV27,TGTGCCAGCAGTGCGGGACACCCTAGCAATCAGCCCCAGCATTTT,CASSAGHPSNQPQHF
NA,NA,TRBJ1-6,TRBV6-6,TGTGCCAGCAGTTACGGCGCAGGGGTGGGATCACCCCTCCACTTT,CASSYGAGVGSPLHF
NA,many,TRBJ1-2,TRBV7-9,TGTGCCAGCCCAGACGGGGGAACTAACTATGGCTACACCTTC,CASPDGGTNYGYTF
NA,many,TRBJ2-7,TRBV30,TGTGCCTGGAGGGCGCCAGGGGCCTCCTACGAGCAGTACTTC,CAWRAPGASYEQYF
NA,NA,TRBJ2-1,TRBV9,TGTGCCAGCAGCGTAGGAGGGACCTCCTACAATGAGCAGTTCTTC,CASSVGGTSYNEQFF
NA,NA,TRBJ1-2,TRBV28,TGTGCCAGCAGCCCATACGTTTTGTCTGAGGGCATGCCCTATGGCTACACCTTC,CASSPYVLSEGMPYGYTF
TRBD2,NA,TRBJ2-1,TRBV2,TGTGCCAGCACCCTCGGTAGCGGGAGATCCCCCTTC,CASTLGSGRSPF
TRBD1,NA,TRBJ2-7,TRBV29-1,TGCAGCGTTGTACCAGGGGGCTACGAGCAGTACTTC,CSVVPGGYEQYF
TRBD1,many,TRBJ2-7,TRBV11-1,TGTGCCAGCAGGGTCGACAGGGGGCTTTACGAGCAGTACTTC,CASRVDRGLYEQYF
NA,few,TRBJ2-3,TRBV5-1,TGCGCCAGCAGCTCGACGGATTCCACAGATACGCAGTATTTT,CASSSTDSTDTQYF
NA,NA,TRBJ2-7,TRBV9,TGTGCCAGCAGCGTAGAGGCGTCCGGGCCCTACGAGCAGTACTTC,CASSVEASGPYEQYF
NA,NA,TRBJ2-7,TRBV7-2,TGTGCCAGCAGCTTTGCCGGGACTTACGAGCAGTACTTC,CASSFAGTYEQYF
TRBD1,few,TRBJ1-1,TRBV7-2,TGTGCCAGCAGCTTAGTAGGGACAGACCGTAGGTCGTACGCCACTGAAGCTTTCTTT,CASSLVGTDRRSYATEAFF
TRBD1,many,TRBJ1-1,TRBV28,TGTGCCAGCCGGGACAGACGATTAAATGAAGCTTTCTTT,CASRDRRLNEAFF
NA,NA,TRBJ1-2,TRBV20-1,TGCAGTGCTAGAGGCTATGAACAGAATGGCTACACCTTC,CSARGYEQNGYTF
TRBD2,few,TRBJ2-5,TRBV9,TGTGCCAGCAGCGGGGGGGGACTAGCGGGATCGGCGAGCTTGGAGACCCAGTACTTC,CASSGGGLAGSASLETQYF
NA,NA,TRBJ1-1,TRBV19,TGTGCCAGTAGTATGGGCCTGACCACTGAAGCTTTCTTT,CASSMGLTTEAFF
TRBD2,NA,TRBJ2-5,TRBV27,TGTGCCAGCAGTTTAGGCGGGGGGCCGAAGACCCAGTACTTC,CASSLGGGPKTQYF